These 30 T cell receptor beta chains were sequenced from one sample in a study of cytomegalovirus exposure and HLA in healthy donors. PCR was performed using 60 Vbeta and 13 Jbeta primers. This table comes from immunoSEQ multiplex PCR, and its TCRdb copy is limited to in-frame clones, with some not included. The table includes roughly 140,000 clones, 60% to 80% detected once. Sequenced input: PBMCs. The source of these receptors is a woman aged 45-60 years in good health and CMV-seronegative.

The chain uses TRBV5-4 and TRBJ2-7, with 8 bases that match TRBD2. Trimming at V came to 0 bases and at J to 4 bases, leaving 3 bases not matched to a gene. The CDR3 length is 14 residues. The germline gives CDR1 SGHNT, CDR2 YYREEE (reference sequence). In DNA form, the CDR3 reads TGTGCCAGCAGCTTGGATAGCGGGGCTTACGAGCAGTACTTC. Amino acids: CASSLDSGAYEQYF.

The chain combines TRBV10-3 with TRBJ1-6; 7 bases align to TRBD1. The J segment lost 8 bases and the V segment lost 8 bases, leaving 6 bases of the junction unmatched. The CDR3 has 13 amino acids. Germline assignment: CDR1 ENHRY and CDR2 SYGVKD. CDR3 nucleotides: TGTGCCATCCAACAGGGGATTGATTCACCCCTCCACTTT. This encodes CAIQQGIDSPLHF.

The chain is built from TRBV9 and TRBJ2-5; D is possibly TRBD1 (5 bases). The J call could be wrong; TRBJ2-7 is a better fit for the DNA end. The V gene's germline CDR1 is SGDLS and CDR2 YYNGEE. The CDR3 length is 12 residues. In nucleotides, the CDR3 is TGTGCCAGCAGCGCTCAGGGCTACGAGCAGTACTTC. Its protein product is CASSAQGYEQYF.

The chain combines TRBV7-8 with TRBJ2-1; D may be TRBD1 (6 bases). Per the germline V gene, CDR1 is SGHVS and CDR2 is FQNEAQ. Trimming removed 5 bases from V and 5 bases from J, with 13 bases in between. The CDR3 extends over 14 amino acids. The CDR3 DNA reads TGTGCCAGCAGCCTCCGGGACATCAACAATGAGCAGTTCTTC. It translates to CASSLRDINNEQFF.

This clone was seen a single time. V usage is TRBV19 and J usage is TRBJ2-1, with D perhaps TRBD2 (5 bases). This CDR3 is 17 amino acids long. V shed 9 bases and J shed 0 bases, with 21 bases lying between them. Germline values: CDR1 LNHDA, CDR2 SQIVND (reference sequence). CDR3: CASALRRSSSSYNEQFF. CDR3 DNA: TGTGCCAGCGCCTTACGGAGGAGTTCCAGCTCCTACAATGAGCAGTTCTTC.

CDR3 nucleotide sequence: TGTGCCAGCAGGCAGGACTGGGATTCACCCCTCCACTTT. It specifies CASRQDWDSPLHF. This chain joins TRBV27 and TRBJ1-6; D not certain. From germline, CDR1 is MNHEY and CDR2 SMNVEV (reference sequence). The CDR3 totals 13 residues. Trimming left V 6 bases short and J 8 bases short, with 11 bases between.

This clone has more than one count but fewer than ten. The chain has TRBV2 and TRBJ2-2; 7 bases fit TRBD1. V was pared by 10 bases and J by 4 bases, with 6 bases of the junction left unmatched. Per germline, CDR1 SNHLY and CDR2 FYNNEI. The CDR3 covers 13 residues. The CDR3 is CATTGIGTGELFF. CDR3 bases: TGTGCCACGACAGGGATCGGCACCGGGGAGCTGTTTTTT.

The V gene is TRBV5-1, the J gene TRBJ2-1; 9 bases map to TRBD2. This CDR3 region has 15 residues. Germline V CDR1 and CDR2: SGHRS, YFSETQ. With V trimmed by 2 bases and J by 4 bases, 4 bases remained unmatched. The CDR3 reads CASSFLAGLYNEQFF. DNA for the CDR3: TGCGCCAGCAGCTTCCTAGCGGGACTTTACAATGAGCAGTTCTTC.

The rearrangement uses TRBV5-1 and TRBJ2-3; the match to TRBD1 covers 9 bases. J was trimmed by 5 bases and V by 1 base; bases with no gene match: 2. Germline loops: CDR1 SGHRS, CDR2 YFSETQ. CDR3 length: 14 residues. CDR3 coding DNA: TGCGCCAGCAGCTTGAGACAGGGGGTAGATACGCAGTATTTT. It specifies CASSLRQGVDTQYF.

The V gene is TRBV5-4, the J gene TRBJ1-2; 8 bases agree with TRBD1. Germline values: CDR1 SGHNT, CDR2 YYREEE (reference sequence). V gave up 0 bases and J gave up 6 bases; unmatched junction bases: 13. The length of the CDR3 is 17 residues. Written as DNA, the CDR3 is TGTGCCAGCAGCTTGGGGGCAGGGGGCGCAACCCGGGATGGCTACACCTTC. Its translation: CASSLGAGGATRDGYTF.

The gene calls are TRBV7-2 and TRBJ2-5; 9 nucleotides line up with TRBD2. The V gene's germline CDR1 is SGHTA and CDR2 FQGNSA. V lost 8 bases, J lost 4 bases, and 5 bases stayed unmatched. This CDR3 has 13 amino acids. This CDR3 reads CASLRGGLETQYF. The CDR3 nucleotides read TGTGCCAGCCTGCGGGGGGGCCTAGAGACCCAGTACTTC.

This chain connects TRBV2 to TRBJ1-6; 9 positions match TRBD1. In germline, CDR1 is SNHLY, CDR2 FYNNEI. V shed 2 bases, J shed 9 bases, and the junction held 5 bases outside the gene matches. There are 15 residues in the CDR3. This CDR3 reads CASSERGDRASPLHF. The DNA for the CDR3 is TGTGCCAGCAGTGAAAGGGGGGACAGGGCTTCACCCCTCCACTTT.

The CDR3 nucleotides read TGTGCCAGCAGTTTGGCGGCCGATAATCAGCCCCAGCATTTT. The encoded protein is CASSLAADNQPQHF. The rearrangement joins TRBV28 to TRBJ1-5; D gene uncertain. The germline V and J ends were trimmed by 3 bases and 4 bases, with 10 bases remaining between them. This CDR3 contains 14 residues. CDR1 is MDHEN, CDR2 SYDVKM, per germline.

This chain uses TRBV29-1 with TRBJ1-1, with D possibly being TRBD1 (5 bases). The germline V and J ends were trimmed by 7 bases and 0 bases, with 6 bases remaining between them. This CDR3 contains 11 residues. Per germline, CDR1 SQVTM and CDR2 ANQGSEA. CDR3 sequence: CSEQVNTEAFF. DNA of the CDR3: TGCAGCGAACAGGTGAACACTGAAGCTTTCTTT.

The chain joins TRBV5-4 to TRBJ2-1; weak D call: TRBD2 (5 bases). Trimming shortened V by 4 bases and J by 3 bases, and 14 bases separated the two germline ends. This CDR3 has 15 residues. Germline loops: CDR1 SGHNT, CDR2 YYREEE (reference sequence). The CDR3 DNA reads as TGTGCCAGCAGCCGGGGTAGCAGCAGCTACAATGAGCAGTTCTTC. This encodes CASSRGSSSYNEQFF.

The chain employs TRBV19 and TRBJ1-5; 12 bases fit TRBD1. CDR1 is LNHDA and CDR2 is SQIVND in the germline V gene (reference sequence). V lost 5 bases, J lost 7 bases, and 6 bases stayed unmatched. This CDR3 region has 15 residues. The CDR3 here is CASSGTGGIFQPQHF. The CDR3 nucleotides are TGTGCCAGTAGTGGGACAGGGGGCATTTTCCAGCCCCAGCATTTT. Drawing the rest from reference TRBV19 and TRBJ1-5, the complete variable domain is DGGITQSPKYLFRKEGQNVTLSCEQNLNHDAMYWYRQDPGQGLRLIYYSQIVNDFQKGDIAEGYSVSREKKESFPLTVTSAQKNPTAFYLCASSGTGGIFQPQHFGDGTRLSIL.

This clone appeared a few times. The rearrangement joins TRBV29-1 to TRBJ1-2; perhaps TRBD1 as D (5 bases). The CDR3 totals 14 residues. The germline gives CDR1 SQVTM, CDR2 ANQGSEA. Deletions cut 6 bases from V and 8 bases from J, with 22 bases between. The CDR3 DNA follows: TGCAGCGTGAGCCGGGACTCGGCTTCTTCCGGCTACACCTTC. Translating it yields CSVSRDSASSGYTF.

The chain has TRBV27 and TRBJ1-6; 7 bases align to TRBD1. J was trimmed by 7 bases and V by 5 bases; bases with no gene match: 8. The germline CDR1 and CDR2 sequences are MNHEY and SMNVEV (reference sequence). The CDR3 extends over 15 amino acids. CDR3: CASSQWTGTNSPLHF. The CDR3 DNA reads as TGTGCCAGCAGTCAATGGACAGGTACCAATTCACCCCTCCACTTT.

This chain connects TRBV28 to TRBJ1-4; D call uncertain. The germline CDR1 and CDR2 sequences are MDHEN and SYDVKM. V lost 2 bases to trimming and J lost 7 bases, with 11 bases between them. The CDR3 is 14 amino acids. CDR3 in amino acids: CASSLTAGGEKLFF. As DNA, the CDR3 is TGTGCCAGCAGTTTAACGGCAGGAGGTGAAAAACTGTTTTTT.

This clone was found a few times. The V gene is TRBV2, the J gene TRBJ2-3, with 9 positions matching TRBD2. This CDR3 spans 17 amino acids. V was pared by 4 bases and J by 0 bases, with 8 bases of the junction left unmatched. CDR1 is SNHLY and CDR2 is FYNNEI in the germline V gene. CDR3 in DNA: TGTGCCAGCAGTGCCGCCAAGGCGGGGGGGAGCACAGATACGCAGTATTTT. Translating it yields CASSAAKAGGSTDTQYF.

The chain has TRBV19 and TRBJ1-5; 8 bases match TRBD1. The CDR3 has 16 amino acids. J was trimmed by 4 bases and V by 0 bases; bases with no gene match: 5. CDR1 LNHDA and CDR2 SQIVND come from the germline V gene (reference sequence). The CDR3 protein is CASSIDLWTGNQPQHF. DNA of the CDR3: TGTGCCAGTAGTATAGATCTTTGGACAGGGAATCAGCCCCAGCATTTT.

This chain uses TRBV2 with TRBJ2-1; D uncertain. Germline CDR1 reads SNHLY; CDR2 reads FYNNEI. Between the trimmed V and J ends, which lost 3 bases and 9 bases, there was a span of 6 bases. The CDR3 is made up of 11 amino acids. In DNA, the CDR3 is TGTGCCAGCAGTGATGAGGTTGAGCAGTTCTTC. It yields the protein CASSDEVEQFF.

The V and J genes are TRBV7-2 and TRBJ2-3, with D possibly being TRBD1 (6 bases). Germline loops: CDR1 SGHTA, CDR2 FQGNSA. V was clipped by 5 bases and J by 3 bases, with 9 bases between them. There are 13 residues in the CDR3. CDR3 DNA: TGTGCCAGCAGCCTCCAGGGGACAGATACGCAGTATTTT. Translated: CASSLQGTDTQYF.

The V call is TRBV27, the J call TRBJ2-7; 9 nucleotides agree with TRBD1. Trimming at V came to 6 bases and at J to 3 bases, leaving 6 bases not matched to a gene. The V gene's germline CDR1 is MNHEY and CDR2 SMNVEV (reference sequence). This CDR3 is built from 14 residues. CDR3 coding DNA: TGTGCCAGCAGCTACGGACAGGGGAGCTACGAGCAGTACTTC. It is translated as CASSYGQGSYEQYF.

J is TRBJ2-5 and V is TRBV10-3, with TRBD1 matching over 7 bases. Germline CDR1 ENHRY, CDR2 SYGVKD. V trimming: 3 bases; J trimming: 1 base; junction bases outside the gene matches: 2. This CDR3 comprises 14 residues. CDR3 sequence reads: CAISETGAQETQYF. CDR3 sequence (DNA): TGTGCCATCAGTGAAACAGGGGCCCAAGAGACCCAGTACTTC.

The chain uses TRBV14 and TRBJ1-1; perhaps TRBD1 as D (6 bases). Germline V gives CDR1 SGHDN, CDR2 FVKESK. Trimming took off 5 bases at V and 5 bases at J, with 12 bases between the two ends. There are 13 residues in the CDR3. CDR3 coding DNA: TGTGCCAGCAGCGGGTCTCAGGGGACTGAAGCTTTCTTT. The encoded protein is CASSGSQGTEAFF.

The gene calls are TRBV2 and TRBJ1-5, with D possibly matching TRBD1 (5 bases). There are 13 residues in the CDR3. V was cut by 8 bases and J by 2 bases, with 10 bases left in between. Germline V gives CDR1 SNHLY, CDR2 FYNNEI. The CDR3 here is CASGGSGNQPQHF. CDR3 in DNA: TGTGCCAGCGGGGGGTCGGGCAATCAGCCCCAGCATTTT.

The chain's CDR3 is CASSEWGRNYGYTF. The CDR3 nucleotides read TGTGCCAGCAGTGAATGGGGCCGCAACTATGGCTACACCTTC. This chain uses TRBV25-1 with TRBJ1-2; perhaps TRBD1 as D (5 bases). V dropped 1 base and J dropped 2 bases, with 8 bases sitting between them. Germline V gives CDR1 MGHDK, CDR2 SYGVNS. CDR3 length: 14 residues.

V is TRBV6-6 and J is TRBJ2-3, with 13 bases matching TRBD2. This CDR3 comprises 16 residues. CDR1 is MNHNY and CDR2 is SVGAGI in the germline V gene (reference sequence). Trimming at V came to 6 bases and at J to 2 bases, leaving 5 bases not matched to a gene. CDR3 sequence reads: CASSLGTSGDTDTQYF. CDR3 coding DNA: TGTGCCAGCAGCCTCGGGACTAGCGGGGACACAGATACGCAGTATTTT.

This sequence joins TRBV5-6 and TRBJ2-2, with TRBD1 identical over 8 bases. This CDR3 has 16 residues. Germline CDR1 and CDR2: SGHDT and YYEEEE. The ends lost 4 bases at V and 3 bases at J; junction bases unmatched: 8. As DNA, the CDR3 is TGTGCCAGCAGCCGTGAGGACAGGGTGGACACCGGGGAGCTGTTTTTT. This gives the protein CASSREDRVDTGELFF.